This TCR beta chain is drawn from a study of blood T cell repertoires in COVID-19. In the study overall: Acute-phase and convalescent COVID-19 samples originated in the United States, Italy and Spain.

Assay used: immunoSEQ multiplex PCR; TCRdb lists only in-frame clones, some missing. The sample lists 240,000 or so clones; approximately 86% were seen once. Participants had their cohort set by participant-reported clinical history. Germline assignment: CDR1 MNHEY and CDR2 SVGAGI. The length of the CDR3 is 13 residues. After removal of 10 bases from V and 4 bases from J, the junction contained 6 bases not matched to a gene. Sequencing was carried out using PBMCs or T cells enriched from blood (not recorded which). This receptor was taken from a woman in her 40s with acute COVID-19. This chain uses TRBV6-5 with TRBJ2-3, with TRBD1 matching over 9 bases. The chain's CDR3 is CATVWTGADTQYF. The CDR3, as DNA: TGTGCCACCGTATGGACAGGGGCAGATACGCAGTATTTT.